This TCR beta chain was captured by sequencing in a study of cytomegalovirus exposure and HLA in healthy donors. Notes on this clone: The antigen remains undetermined.

PCR employed 60 Vbeta and 13 Jbeta primers. Only in-frame clones appear in the TCRdb table, and some are missing; sequencing was by immunoSEQ multiplex PCR. The sample carries around 150,000 clones, around 79% recorded once. The CDR3 has 14 amino acids. Germline CDR1 reads LNHDA; CDR2 reads SQIVND (reference sequence). V was pared by 1 base and J by 6 bases, with 12 bases between. Points from the study as a whole: According to the study, 160 or so TCR beta chains were cytomegalovirus-associated.

There were likely unrecorded immune exposures, though donors were nominally healthy when sampled. This sequence joins TRBV19 and TRBJ1-2; D not certain. The clonotype originates from a man aged 50 to 59 in good health and CMV-seropositive. Material for sequencing was PBMCs. The CDR3 here is CASSIGGGHDGYTF. The CDR3, as DNA: TGTGCCAGTAGTATAGGTGGAGGGCACGATGGCTACACCTTC.